Listed below are T cell receptor beta chains from one sample, sequenced in a study of cytomegalovirus exposure and HLA in healthy donors. Using immunoSEQ multiplex PCR, the repertoire was profiled, and TCRdb retains in-frame clones only, with some absent. The sample carries some 200,000 clones, roughly 83% recorded once. Specimen: PBMCs. Source of these receptors: a boy between 2 and 15 years old in good health and CMV-seronegative. Each CDR3 is given with its conserved first and last residue. The order of the fields is CDR3 DNA, CDR3 protein, J gene, V gene, clone size, D gene. The D gene is left open where the match is weak. Size tells how often a clone was seen (once, few, many) or the class of an expanded clone, and some rows leave it out.

cdr3_nt: TGTGCCAGCAGCGTAGGAATGGGCAGCAATCAGCCCCAGCATTTT; cdr3_aa: CASSVGMGSNQPQHF; j_call: TRBJ1-5; v_call: TRBV9; clone_size: .; d_call: .
cdr3_nt: TGTGCCAGCAGTCCATCCGGGACGGGAAATAGCGGGAGTAAGGCGCAGTATTTT; cdr3_aa: CASSPSGTGNSGSKAQYF; j_call: TRBJ2-3; v_call: TRBV25-1; clone_size: .; d_call: TRBD2
cdr3_nt: TGCGCCAGCAGTCCCGAAGACAGAATCCAGGAGACCCAGTACTTC; cdr3_aa: CASSPEDRIQETQYF; j_call: TRBJ2-5; v_call: TRBV5-1; clone_size: .; d_call: .
cdr3_nt: TGTGCCAGCAGCTTAGTACAGGGTTATAATCAGCCCCAGCATTTT; cdr3_aa: CASSLVQGYNQPQHF; j_call: TRBJ1-5; v_call: TRBV7-2; clone_size: .; d_call: .
cdr3_nt: TGTGCCAGCAGTTTATCGGCGGGGTTCTATGGCTACACCTTC; cdr3_aa: CASSLSAGFYGYTF; j_call: TRBJ1-2; v_call: TRBV27; clone_size: .; d_call: .
cdr3_nt: TGTGCCAGCAGCTTTAGAGCCGGGGAGCTGTTTTTT; cdr3_aa: CASSFRAGELFF; j_call: TRBJ2-2; v_call: TRBV7-2; clone_size: once; d_call: .
cdr3_nt: TGTGCCTTTCCCCTAGGGGGAGGGCGGGTAAATGAGCAGTTCTTC; cdr3_aa: CAFPLGGGRVNEQFF; j_call: TRBJ2-1; v_call: TRBV30; clone_size: .; d_call: .
cdr3_nt: TGTGCCAGCAGCGGGGGGGGGTGGGGGGAGTTCACAGATACGCAGTATTTT; cdr3_aa: CASSGGGWGEFTDTQYF; j_call: TRBJ2-3; v_call: TRBV9; clone_size: .; d_call: TRBD2
cdr3_nt: TGTGCCAGCAGTATCGACAGGGTTACCTATGGCTACACCTTC; cdr3_aa: CASSIDRVTYGYTF; j_call: TRBJ1-2; v_call: TRBV27; clone_size: .; d_call: TRBD1
cdr3_nt: TGTGCCTGGAGTGTACATGGCGGGGGGGAGACCCAGTACTTC; cdr3_aa: CAWSVHGGGETQYF; j_call: TRBJ2-5; v_call: TRBV30; clone_size: .; d_call: TRBD2
cdr3_nt: TGTGCCAGCAGCTTGAGGGGTTACAATGAGCAGTTCTTC; cdr3_aa: CASSLRGYNEQFF; j_call: TRBJ2-1; v_call: TRBV5-4; clone_size: .; d_call: .
cdr3_nt: TGTGCCATCAGTGACGGGGACTACACTGAAGCTTTCTTT; cdr3_aa: CAISDGDYTEAFF; j_call: TRBJ1-1; v_call: TRBV10-3; clone_size: few; d_call: .
cdr3_nt: TGTGCCAGTAGTATAGACGCAGGGGGCTCTGGGGCCAACGTCCTGACTTTC; cdr3_aa: CASSIDAGGSGANVLTF; j_call: TRBJ2-6; v_call: TRBV19; clone_size: .; d_call: TRBD1
cdr3_nt: TGTGCTAGCGGCCCCGGGACTGGGGCCTACGAGCAGTACTTC; cdr3_aa: CASGPGTGAYEQYF; j_call: TRBJ2-7; v_call: TRBV7-7; clone_size: .; d_call: .
cdr3_nt: TGTGCCAGCAGCCCTATGGGGGGGGCTGGCTATGGCTACACCTTC; cdr3_aa: CASSPMGGAGYGYTF; j_call: TRBJ1-2; v_call: TRBV6-5; clone_size: once; d_call: .
cdr3_nt: TGTGCCAGCAGCTTTACTGTCGGGACAGGCGCCGTCGGGGAGCAGTTCTTC; cdr3_aa: CASSFTVGTGAVGEQFF; j_call: TRBJ2-1; v_call: TRBV5-8; clone_size: .; d_call: TRBD1
cdr3_nt: TGTGCCAGCAGCCAGGGTAGGACTAGCGGGCAATATTGTAGAGAGGTAGATACGCAGTATTTT; cdr3_aa: CASSQGRTSGQYCREVDTQYF; j_call: TRBJ2-3; v_call: TRBV4-2; clone_size: .; d_call: TRBD2